The 7 T cell receptor beta chains listed next were all sequenced from one sample in a study of blood T cell repertoires in COVID-19. The method was immunoSEQ multiplex PCR; TCRdb's version includes in-frame clones alone and lacks a portion of them. The sample holds 150,000 or so clones, around 80% seen once. The material sequenced was peripheral blood. Source of these receptors: a woman of 80 years or more with active or convalescent COVID-19.

The rearrangement joins TRBV25-1 to TRBJ1-1, with D tentatively TRBD1 (6 bases). Per the germline V gene, CDR1 is MGHDK and CDR2 is SYGVNS. The germline V and J ends were trimmed by 6 bases and 1 base, with 12 bases remaining between them. The CDR3 has 14 residues. CDR3 in amino acids: CASRTNRENTEAFF. DNA of the CDR3: TGTGCCAGCAGGACAAACAGGGAGAACACTGAAGCTTTCTTT.

This chain joins TRBV30 and TRBJ2-3; TRBD1 might be the D (5 bases). Deletions cut 1 base from V and 4 bases from J, with 12 bases between. The CDR3 covers 14 residues. The germline V gene has CDR1 GTSNPN and CDR2 SVGIG (reference sequence). In DNA form, the CDR3 reads TGTGCCTGGAGTGGCAGGGTAGAATCAGATACGCAGTATTTT. Amino acid sequence: CAWSGRVESDTQYF. The full variable domain, in which reference TRBV30 and TRBJ2-3 provide the parts outside the CDR3, is SQTIHQWPATLVQPVGSPLSLECTVEGTSNPNLYWYRQAAGRGLQLLFYSVGIGQISSEVPQNLSASRPQDRQFILSSKKLLLSDSGFYLCAWSGRVESDTQYFGPGTRLTVL.

V and J are TRBV4-3 and TRBJ2-7; D is ambiguous. The CDR3 has 16 amino acids. Looked up from germline, CDR1 is LGHNA and CDR2 is YSLEER. The V end was cut by 1 base, the J end by 2 bases, with 15 bases between. DNA for the CDR3: TGCGCCAGCAGCCAAGCTTCGACTTCATCGACCTACGAGCAGTACTTC. Amino acids: CASSQASTSSTYEQYF.

The V gene is TRBV6-5, the J gene TRBJ1-2; TRBD1 matches at 8 bases. Germline V gene data show CDR1 as MNHEY and CDR2 as SVGAGI. There are 16 residues in the CDR3. J was trimmed by 8 bases and V by 4 bases; bases with no gene match: 15. CDR3: CASSSTIPQGAVGYTF. CDR3 nucleotides: TGTGCCAGCAGTTCCACTATTCCCCAGGGGGCTGTCGGCTACACCTTC.

The chain's CDR3 is CASSTMGANTGELFF. The CDR3 DNA reads as TGTGCCAGTAGTACGATGGGCGCGAACACCGGGGAGCTGTTTTTT. The chain couples TRBV19 to TRBJ2-2, with no clear D. V was pared by 4 bases and J by 0 bases, with 9 bases between. Germline lookup yields CDR1 LNHDA and CDR2 SQIVND (reference sequence). There are 15 residues in the CDR3.

V usage is TRBV5-6 and J usage is TRBJ1-1, with 8 bases aligning to TRBD1. This CDR3 spans 16 amino acids. The germline gives CDR1 SGHDT, CDR2 YYEEEE. V lost 0 bases and J lost 0; bases outside the gene matches: 4. In nucleotides, the CDR3 is TGTGCCAGCAGCTTGGTGGCAGGGGGCATGAACACTGAAGCTTTCTTT. As protein: CASSLVAGGMNTEAFF.

The V call is TRBV7-8, the J call TRBJ2-1; TRBD2 aligns across 13 bases. The V gene end was trimmed by 1 base and the J gene end by 8 bases; junction bases not matched to a gene: 8. From germline, CDR1 is SGHVS and CDR2 FQNEAQ. This CDR3 has 17 residues. CDR3 sequence (DNA): TGTGCCAGCAGCTTAGGGATACTAGCGGGGGGGCCGGATGAGCAGTTCTTC. Its protein product is CASSLGILAGGPDEQFF.